Following are 16 T cell receptor beta chains from one sample sequenced in a study of graft-versus-host responses after intestinal transplantation. Generated by immunoSEQ multiplex PCR, the TCRdb table keeps only in-frame clones and is missing some. The repertoire includes 14,000 or so clones, over 60% of them detected once, and 3.9% sits in the top ten. Once graft tissue had been processed, intraepithelial and lamina propria lymphocytes were released. The sample was ileum tissue, taken roughly 27 days after intestinal transplant. These receptors originate from a human patient who received an intestinal transplant, so some T cells may come from the graft donor.

V is TRBV6-1 and J is TRBJ2-7, with 16 bases that match TRBD2. CDR1 and CDR2 from the germline V gene are MNHNS and SASEGT. The CDR3 totals 15 residues. The CDR3 region has the DNA TGTACCAGCAGTGGGACTAGCGGGGGGGCGGGGGAGCAGTACGTC. Translating it yields CTSSGTSGGAGEQYV.

The chain is built from TRBV5-4 and TRBJ2-3; D is undetermined. Between the trimmed V and J ends, which lost 2 bases and 4 bases, there was a span of 11 bases. In germline, CDR1 is SGHNT, CDR2 YYREEE (reference sequence). The CDR3 extends over 14 amino acids. CDR3 in DNA: TGTGCCAGCAGCTTTGTTCCGTGGCCAGATACGCAGTATTTT. Amino acid sequence: CASSFVPWPDTQYF.

This clone was picked up a small number of times. V usage is TRBV10-1 and J usage is TRBJ1-4; no reliable D call. V lost 4 bases to trimming and J lost 3 bases, with 15 bases between them. Looked up from germline, CDR1 is WNHNN and CDR2 is SYGVQD (reference sequence). The CDR3 is 16 amino acids. The CDR3, as DNA: TGCGCCAGCAGTGTGCCGTCCGAACTATCTAATGAAAAACTGTTTTTT. Protein product: CASSVPSELSNEKLFF.

This clone was seen a few times. The genes are TRBV25-1 and TRBJ2-2; 10 positions agree with TRBD2. CDR3 length: 15 amino acids. J lost 5 bases, V lost 5 bases, and 5 bases had no gene match. Germline lookup yields CDR1 MGHDK and CDR2 SYGVNS. CDR3: CASSWGGLATGELFF. CDR3 sequence (DNA): TGTGCCAGCAGTTGGGGGGGACTAGCGACCGGGGAGCTGTTTTTT.

The V gene is TRBV5-1, the J gene TRBJ1-2, with D tentatively TRBD1 (5 bases). From germline, CDR1 is SGHRS and CDR2 YFSETQ. Trimming removed 1 base from V and 6 bases from J, with 13 bases in between. This CDR3 is 14 amino acids long. The CDR3 sequence: CASSLLSGEDGYTF. CDR3 DNA: TGCGCCAGCAGCTTGCTATCGGGGGAAGATGGCTACACCTTC.

In this sample, this clone turned up once. This sequence joins TRBV7-3 and TRBJ2-5, with 14 bases that match TRBD2. V was clipped by 8 bases and J by 5 bases; unmatched bases: 19. The length of the CDR3 is 19 residues. CDR1 is SGHTA and CDR2 is FQGTGA in the germline V gene. CDR3 loop: CASREETSGGAPRWETQYF. The CDR3 DNA reads as TGTGCCAGCCGCGAGGAGACTAGCGGGGGGGCCCCCAGGTGGGAGACCCAGTACTTC.

This clone was seen only a few times. The chain employs TRBV6-5 and TRBJ1-2; 8 bases match TRBD1. V trimming: 2 bases; J trimming: 1 base; junction bases outside the gene matches: 6. The length of the CDR3 is 16 residues. CDR1 is MNHEY, CDR2 SVGAGI, per germline. The DNA for the CDR3 is TGTGCCAGCAGTTACAACCAGGGGGCCCTTAACTATGGCTACACCTTC. Translation gives CASSYNQGALNYGYTF.

The chain recombines TRBV29-1 with TRBJ1-2; D remains ambiguous. CDR3 size: 15 residues. CDR1 SQVTM and CDR2 ANQGSEA come from the germline V gene. Trimming removed 5 bases from V and 3 bases from J, with 19 bases in between. As DNA, the CDR3 is TGCAGCGTTTACGAAAGCCGGGAGACCTACTATGGCTACACCTTC. Its translation: CSVYESRETYYGYTF.

The count of this clone is one. CDR3 residues: CASSGGLVEQFF. The DNA of the CDR3 is TGTGCCAGCAGTGGAGGACTGGTTGAGCAGTTCTTC. The chain has TRBV6-1 and TRBJ2-1; perhaps TRBD2 as D (5 bases). With 4 bases removed from V and 9 bases from J, the gap between germline ends came to 10 bases. Germline V gene sequence: CDR1 MNHNS, CDR2 SASEGT. CDR3 length equals 12 residues.

This clone was seen more than once but under ten times. CDR3 DNA sequence: TGTGCCAATGCGGGGGGGTATTCCTACGAGCAGTACGTC. Its translation is CANAGGYSYEQYV. V usage is TRBV5-3 and J usage is TRBJ2-7, with 9 bases lining up with TRBD2. TRBV5-3 is an ORF; its function is uncertain. After removal of 9 bases from V and 1 base from J, the junction contained 5 bases not matched to a gene. The CDR3 totals 13 residues.

The chain combines TRBV29-1 with TRBJ1-2; D is uncertain. Germline V CDR1 and CDR2: SQVTM, ANQGSEA. Trimming took 4 bases from V and 3 from J, leaving 12 bases between them. This CDR3 is built from 13 residues. CDR3 protein: CSVATGKDYGYTF. The CDR3 DNA reads TGCAGCGTTGCGACGGGGAAGGACTATGGCTACACCTTC.

This clone was counted between two and nine times. The chain carries TRBV5-4 and TRBJ2-1; D is possibly TRBD1 (6 bases). Trimming cost V 0 bases and J 7 bases, with 14 bases left between them. The CDR3 has 15 residues. Germline V gene sequence: CDR1 SGHNT, CDR2 YYREEE (reference sequence). This chain's CDR3 is CASSLGSGARNEQFF. DNA of the CDR3: TGTGCCAGCAGCTTGGGGTCAGGGGCTCGGAATGAGCAGTTCTTC. The whole variable domain, filled in from reference TRBV5-4 and TRBJ2-1, reads ETGVTQSPTHLIKTRGQQVTLRCSSQSGHNTVSWYQQALGQGPQFIFQYYREEENGRGNFPPRFSGLQFPNYSSELNVNALELDDSALYLCASSLGSGARNEQFFGPGTRLTVL.

The V gene is TRBV28, the J gene TRBJ2-1; 10 bases agree with TRBD2. V lost 6 bases and J lost 1; bases outside the gene matches: 15. Germline V gene sequence: CDR1 MDHEN, CDR2 SYDVKM. The CDR3 length is 19 residues. The CDR3 sequence: CASRPTPSGGYTSYNEQFF. CDR3 DNA sequence: TGTGCCAGCAGACCCACCCCTAGCGGGGGCTATACTTCCTACAATGAGCAGTTCTTC.

The chain carries TRBV6-1 and TRBJ2-5; maybe TRBD1 (5 bases). CDR1 and CDR2 from the germline V gene are MNHNS and SASEGT. CDR3 size: 14 residues. The V end was cut by 3 bases, the J end by 4 bases, with 12 bases between. The chain's CDR3 is CASSDPGLLETQYF. In DNA form, the CDR3 reads TGTGCCAGCAGTGACCCAGGGCTGTTAGAGACCCAGTACTTC.

V usage is TRBV6-6 and J usage is TRBJ2-7, with 9 bases aligning to TRBD1. The CDR3 has 14 residues. Germline CDR1 and CDR2: MNHNY and SVGAGI (reference sequence). V shed 0 bases, J shed 7 bases, and the junction held 4 bases outside the gene matches. CDR3: CASSYSGTGLEQYV. The CDR3 DNA reads as TGTGCCAGCAGTTACTCAGGGACAGGGCTTGAGCAGTACGTC.

This chain joins TRBV5-4 and TRBJ1-2, with D possibly TRBD1 on 5 matching bases. The CDR3 is 17 residues long. Trimming left V 6 bases short and J 2 bases short, with 23 bases between. Germline V gene lookup returns CDR1 SGHNT and CDR2 YYREEE (reference sequence). DNA for the CDR3: TGTGCCAGCACTCCCCGACGGGGGTATGAGGGGAACTATGGCTACACCTTC. Its translation is CASTPRRGYEGNYGYTF.